This T cell receptor beta chain stems from a study of cytomegalovirus exposure and HLA in healthy donors. Study conclusions and caveats: Across donors, most TCRs were seen rarely, yet some public ones were widespread.

A word on this clone: Its cognate antigen is unknown.

The CDR3 is made up of 17 amino acids. J lost 0 bases, V lost 4 bases, and 6 bases had no gene match. CDR1 and CDR2 from the germline V gene are LGHNA and YNFKEQ. Vbeta (60) and Jbeta (13) primers were used in the PCR. Libraries were prepared by immunoSEQ multiplex PCR; TCRdb keeps only in-frame clonotypes and omits some of them. Of about 120,000 clones listed, roughly 9% are singletons. The sample was PBMCs. The sequence was obtained from a woman between 40 and 55 years old in good health and CMV-seropositive. The chain uses TRBV4-2 and TRBJ2-6; 7 positions match TRBD1. The CDR3 is CASSPDRATSGANVLTF. The DNA of the CDR3 is TGTGCCAGCAGCCCCGACAGGGCAACCTCTGGGGCCAACGTCCTGACTTTC.